The 16 T cell receptor beta chains below come from one sample, sequenced in a study of T cell clonality in common variable immunodeficiency (dated by TCRdb to between 2014 and 2016). To prepare the library, the immunoSEQ multiplex PCR assay was applied. The table was pulled from immuneACCESS by TCRdb, which kept in-frame rearrangements only. Such tables lose some clones; where checked, under half of the loss comes from unresolved V genes, and the rest has no known cause. The sample features about 52,000 clones, and none is a singleton. The ten top clones hold about 1.7% of the sample. The sample comprised peripheral blood mononuclear cells. These TCRs come from a person between 18 and 69 years old in good health.

This clone was observed at least ten times. With the read ending 3 residues before the CDR3 end, the germline J gene is used to fill in that end. V is TRBV6-2 or TRBV6-3 and J is TRBJ2-1, with TRBD2 matching over 7 bases. The V segment lost 0 bases and the J segment 9 bases; nucleotides outside the gene matches: 11. The CDR3 totals 16 residues. CDR1 and CDR2 from the germline V gene are MNHEY and SVGEGT. Partial CDR3 DNA: TGTGCCAGCAGTTACTCTGACAGCGGGATGGGCTCTGAG. Translation: CASSYSDSGMGSE. The CDR3 in full is CASSYSDSGMGSEQFF.

This clone came up many times. The read ends 3 residues early relative to the CDR3; the germline J gene fills the gap. Other DNA sequences in the sample encode the same CDR3. The chain carries TRBV19 and TRBJ1-3, with D possibly TRBD1 on 6 matching bases. The CDR3 totals 14 residues. V gave up 5 bases and J gave up 4 bases, with 12 bases separating them. Germline V gives CDR1 LNHDA, CDR2 SQIVND (reference sequence). CDR3 bases read: TGTGCCAGTAGTGTCGGCGGGGGCGGAAACACC. The encoded protein is CASSVGGGGNT. The entire CDR3 protein reads CASSVGGGGNTIYF.

Partial CDR3 DNA: TGCAGCGCCCGACTAGCGGGGGTGGGGGGGTATGAG. Translating gives CSARLAGVGGYE. The whole CDR3 protein is CSARLAGVGGYEQFF. V usage is TRBV20-1 and J usage is TRBJ2-1, with 12 bases aligning to TRBD2. The CDR3 end falls 3 residues outside the read, so it is completed with the germline J gene. The CDR3 has 15 residues. Germline CDR1 reads DFQATT; CDR2 reads SNEGSKA (reference sequence).

Regarding this clone: With the read ending 3 residues before the CDR3 end, the germline J gene is used to fill in that end. The chain uses TRBV7-6 and TRBJ2-3; weak D call: TRBD2 (5 bases). Germline V gene lookup returns CDR1 SGHVS and CDR2 FNYEAQ. The length of the CDR3 is 13 residues. CDR3 DNA, as far as it was read: TGTGCCAGCAGCTACAAGGCGGGTCAGCCG. Residues: CASSYKAGQP. In full, the CDR3 is CASSYKAGQPQYF.

There are a few counts of this clone. The read finishes 3 residues shy of the CDR3 end, and the germline J gene is used to complete it. This rearrangement joins TRBV7-2 to TRBJ2-4, with 7 bases fitting TRBD1. The germline V gene encodes CDR1 SGHTA and CDR2 FQGNSA. This CDR3 has 15 amino acids. CDR3 bases read: TGTGCCAGCAGCTTAGGTGCGGACAGGCGTAATGGT. Translation gives CASSLGADRRNG. The entire CDR3 is CASSLGADRRNGQYF.

This clone was counted a few times. From the germline J gene comes the end of the CDR3, since the read stops 3 residues before it. The rearrangement links TRBV30 to TRBJ2-2; 9 bases agree with TRBD1. The length of the CDR3 is 14 residues. Looked up from germline, CDR1 is GTSNPN and CDR2 is SVGIG (reference sequence). The covered CDR3 bases are TGTGCCTGGAGTACGGACAGGGGTGGCGAAAAG. Its protein product is CAWSTDRGGEK. The whole CDR3 region reads CAWSTDRGGEKLFF. Complete variable domain (other parts from reference TRBV30 and TRBJ2-2): SQTIHQWPATLVQPVGSPLSLECTVEGTSNPNLYWYRQAAGRGLQLLFYSVGIGQISSEVPQNLSASRPQDRQFILSSKKLLLSDSGFYLCAWSTDRGGEKLFFGEGSRLTVL.

This clone has only a few counts. The CDR3 bases that were read are TGTGCCACCCGGGGACAGGGGGCGAGCCCCTACGAG. Translated, it gives CATRGQGASPYE. The entire CDR3 sequence reads CATRGQGASPYEQYF. The chain has TRBV19 and TRBJ2-7, with 12 bases aligning to TRBD1. The CDR3 goes on 3 residues after the read ends, and that part is filled in from the germline J gene. CDR3 length equals 15 residues. CDR1 LNHDA and CDR2 SQIVND come from the germline V gene (reference sequence). The V gene end was trimmed by 10 bases and the J gene end by 2 bases; junction bases not matched to a gene: 9.

This clone showed up many times. The read ends 3 residues shy of where the CDR3 ends; the end is completed using the germline J gene. The chain uses TRBV7-3 and TRBJ2-5; 7 positions match TRBD1. The V gene's germline CDR1 is SGHTA and CDR2 FQGTGA. V trimming: 5 bases; J trimming: 3 bases; junction bases outside the gene matches: 9. The CDR3 covers 15 residues. The CDR3: CASSGTGTEKETQYF. Partial CDR3 DNA: TGTGCCAGCAGCGGAACCGGGACAGAGAAAGAGACC.

This clone was seen ten or more times. The CDR3 goes on 3 residues after the read ends, and that part is filled in from the germline J gene. The chain joins TRBV18 to TRBJ2-5, with a possible D match to TRBD2 (5 bases). The germline CDR1 and CDR2 sequences are KGHSH and LQKENI. The V end lost 3 bases, the J end lost 5 bases, and 10 bases lay between the germline ends. The CDR3 runs to 13 residues. CDR3 DNA, as far as it was read: TGTGCCAGCTCACCGGGGAGCGGTGAGACC. Translated, it gives CASSPGSGET. The entire CDR3 protein reads CASSPGSGETQYF.

This clone was seen at least ten times. Coverage ceases 3 residues before the CDR3 finishes, and the germline J gene fills in the end. This sequence joins TRBV10-1 and TRBJ2-3; D not certain. With 0 bases removed from V and 3 bases from J, the gap between germline ends came to 7 bases. This CDR3 has 14 amino acids. The germline V gene encodes CDR1 WNHNN and CDR2 SYGVQD (reference sequence). The CDR3 DNA, read in part, is TGCGCCAGCAGTGAGTCGACTGGGACAGATACG. It is translated as CASSESTGTDT. Given in full, the CDR3 is CASSESTGTDTQYF.

This clone was seen more than once but under ten times. The DNA ends 3 residues before the CDR3 does, and the rest of the CDR3 is filled in from the germline J gene. This chain uses TRBV20-1 with TRBJ2-7; 7 positions agree with TRBD1. The CDR3 spans 14 residues. Per the germline V gene, CDR1 is DFQATT and CDR2 is SNEGSKA (reference sequence). J lost 2 bases, V lost 0 bases, and 4 bases had no gene match. The covered CDR3 bases are TGCAGTGCTAGAGAAGGGACAGAGACCTACGAG. Its protein is CSAREGTETYE. The complete CDR3 sequence is CSAREGTETYEQYF.

This clone turned up a few times. The sequenced CDR3 bases are TGTGCCAGCAGGCTAGGCGGGGTTAATTCACCA. Translating it yields CASRLGGVNSP. The entire CDR3 sequence reads CASRLGGVNSPLFF. This rearrangement joins TRBV7-2 to TRBJ1-4; no reliable D call. Read data end 3 residues before the CDR3 end; the end is taken from the germline J gene. This CDR3 has 14 amino acids. Germline CDR1 reads SGHTA; CDR2 reads FQGNSA.

This clone was seen at least ten times. The read halts 3 residues ahead of the CDR3 end, with the missing end drawn from the germline J gene. The chain has TRBV14 and TRBJ1-1; D is uncertain. Looked up from germline, CDR1 is SGHDN and CDR2 is FVKESK. The CDR3 extends over 14 amino acids. The V gene lost 6 bases and the J gene lost 3 bases, with 14 bases spanning the gap. Partial CDR3 DNA: TGTGCCAGCAGATCAAGCGGCAGGTACACTGAA. It codes for CASRSSGRYTE. The full CDR3 is CASRSSGRYTEAFF.

The table lists this clone with many counts. From the germline J gene comes the end of the CDR3, since the read stops 3 residues before it. The V and J genes are TRBV6-1 and TRBJ1-1, with TRBD1 as a possible D gene (5 bases). Germline-derived CDR1 and CDR2 are MNHNS and SASEGT. The CDR3 contains 14 residues. The V end was cut by 4 bases, the J end by 2 bases, with 11 bases between. CDR3 protein: CASSVAGLNTEAFF. CDR3 bases read: TGTGCCAGCAGTGTGGCAGGGCTTAACACTGAA.

This clone showed up many times. Sequencing ends 3 residues short of the CDR3 end; the germline J gene provides the rest. This sequence joins TRBV30 and TRBJ2-2, with 8 bases fitting TRBD2. The CDR3 has 14 residues. Looked up from germline, CDR1 is GTSNPN and CDR2 is SVGIG (reference sequence). The trim removed 4 bases at V and 3 bases at J, leaving 4 bases unmatched. CDR3 loop: CAWKREWDTGELFF. The CDR3 DNA, read in part, is TGTGCCTGGAAGCGGGAGTGGGACACCGGGGAG.

This clone was seen many times. Sequencing ends 3 residues short of the CDR3 end; the germline J gene provides the rest. The chain links TRBV6-2 or TRBV6-3 to TRBJ1-2, with TRBD1 matching over 9 bases. CDR3 length: 14 residues. V shed 5 bases and J 3 bases; nucleotides not matched to a gene: 4. Germline CDR1 MNHEY, CDR2 SVGEGT. The CDR3 reads CASSPGQGYYGYTF. The CDR3 bases that were read are TGTGCCAGCAGTCCGGGACAGGGATACTATGGC.